These 27 T cell receptor beta chains were all obtained from the same sample, sequenced in a study of Ad26.COV2.S vaccination and SARS-CoV-2 variants. Sequenced by immunoSEQ multiplex PCR; TCRdb stores in-frame clones only, minus some. The sample contains around 240,000 clones, approximately 87% of which appear only once. Treatment of the sample: about 20 received Ad26.COV2.S at low or high dose, single or two shots; five or six received placebo; per-sample allocation not given. Samples came from day 63 after the first vaccine or placebo injection. Source: peripheral blood, taken in a trial of Ad26.COV2.S vaccine versus placebo. These TCRs come from a person aged 18-60 years who received the Ad26.COV2.S COVID-19 vaccine or a placebo.

This clone appeared once. The V and J genes are TRBV14 and TRBJ1-1; D gene uncertain. In germline, CDR1 is SGHDN, CDR2 FVKESK. The ends were cut back, 3 bases at V and 6 bases at J, with 11 bases in the middle. The CDR3 has 13 residues. CDR3 loop: CASSHGNSAEAFF. For the CDR3, the DNA is TGTGCCAGCAGCCATGGGAACTCCGCTGAAGCTTTCTTT.

The V gene is TRBV18, the J gene TRBJ1-1; D is perhaps TRBD1 (5 bases). CDR1 is KGHSH, CDR2 LQKENI, per germline. The CDR3 runs to 16 residues. Trimming took off 1 base at V and 3 bases at J, with 15 bases between the two ends. For the CDR3, the DNA is TGTGCCAGCTCACCACTCGCCCCCCGAGGGGACACTGAAGCTTTCTTT. Protein sequence: CASSPLAPRGDTEAFF.

This sequence joins TRBV29-1 and TRBJ2-7; 7 nucleotides agree with TRBD1. The CDR3 has 13 amino acids. The trim removed 7 bases at V and 0 bases at J, leaving 6 bases unmatched. Germline values: CDR1 SQVTM, CDR2 ANQGSEA. Written as DNA, the CDR3 is TGCAGCGCTCTGACAGGGCACTCCTACGAGCAGTACTTC. Translating gives CSALTGHSYEQYF.

The rearrangement joins TRBV6-2 or TRBV6-3 to TRBJ2-7, with 7 bases identical to TRBD1. The junction had 4 bases not matched to a gene; V was cut back by 2 bases and J by 6 bases. CDR3 length: 13 amino acids. Germline values: CDR1 MNHEY, CDR2 SVGEGT. The CDR3 sequence is CASSYATGSEQYF. The CDR3 DNA is TGTGCCAGCAGTTACGCGACAGGGAGCGAGCAGTACTTC.

This clone was counted a few times. The rearrangement joins TRBV18 to TRBJ1-3, with D possibly being TRBD1 (5 bases). CDR1 KGHSH and CDR2 LQKENI come from the germline V gene. V was trimmed by 5 bases and J by 4 bases, leaving 15 bases between them. This CDR3 contains 15 residues. The DNA for the CDR3 is TGTGCCAGCTCATCTGGGACTCAGGCAGGAAACACCATATATTTT. This encodes CASSSGTQAGNTIYF.

The chain is built from TRBV6-5 and TRBJ2-5, with D possibly matching TRBD2 (5 bases). The CDR3 length is 12 residues. V was cut by 5 bases and J by 7 bases, with 11 bases left in between. The germline V gene has CDR1 MNHEY and CDR2 SVGAGI. CDR3: CASSNPRGTQYF. In DNA, the CDR3 is TGTGCCAGCAGTAACCCCCGGGGGACCCAGTACTTC.

The rearrangement links TRBV23-1 to TRBJ2-2; 11 bases align to TRBD1. TRBV23-1 is an ORF for which the function is uncertain. This CDR3 contains 15 residues. The V gene end was trimmed by 6 bases and the J gene end by 4 bases; junction bases not matched to a gene: 4. The DNA for the CDR3 is TGCGCCAGCAGCCGAGGGACAGGGGGCACCGGGGAGCTGTTTTTT. Translation: CASSRGTGGTGELFF.

The chain has TRBV9 and TRBJ1-1, with D perhaps TRBD1 (6 bases). The V gene lost 3 bases and the J gene lost 5 bases, with 17 bases spanning the gap. This CDR3 has 15 residues. The germline gives CDR1 SGDLS, CDR2 YYNGEE. CDR3 nucleotide sequence: TGTGCCAGCAGCGGACACGAGGGGGGTTATACTGAAGCTTTCTTT. Encoded protein: CASSGHEGGYTEAFF.

The chain has TRBV4-3 and TRBJ1-5, with D tentatively TRBD1 (5 bases). There are 15 residues in the CDR3. V gave up 1 base and J gave up 0 bases, with 7 bases separating them. Per germline, CDR1 LGHNA and CDR2 YSLEER. CDR3 loop: CASSQGQNSNQPQHF. For the CDR3, the DNA is TGCGCCAGCAGCCAAGGACAGAATAGCAATCAGCCCCAGCATTTT.

This clone was found a few times. This rearrangement joins TRBV28 to TRBJ1-4; a possible D gene is TRBD1 (5 bases). The CDR3 has 15 amino acids. Trimming shortened V by 2 bases and J by 6 bases, and 13 bases separated the two germline ends. Germline assignment: CDR1 MDHEN and CDR2 SYDVKM. The CDR3 region is CASSLRGESDEKLFF. CDR3 nucleotide sequence: TGTGCCAGCAGTTTACGGGGGGAGAGTGATGAAAAACTGTTTTTT.

In this sample, this clone turned up a few times. The V call is TRBV4-3, the J call TRBJ2-7; 8 nucleotides align to TRBD1. V was clipped by 0 bases and J by 2 bases; unmatched bases: 9. Germline V gene data show CDR1 as LGHNA and CDR2 as YSLEER. The CDR3 consists of 17 residues. For the CDR3, the DNA is TGCGCCAGCAGCCAAGACAGGGGGCAACCTGTTCCCTACGAGCAGTACTTC. Translation gives CASSQDRGQPVPYEQYF.

This clone was seen only a few times. A junction end diverges from the germline sequence, so it may reflect a read error. The rearrangement joins TRBV6-1 to TRBJ2-7, with 7 bases fitting TRBD2. The CDR3 has 13 residues. The germline V gene encodes CDR1 MNHNS and CDR2 SASEGT. In DNA, the CDR3 is TGTGCCAGCAGCGAAGCGGGAAACTACGAGCAGTACTTC. It encodes CASSEAGNYEQYF.

The table lists this clone with a few counts. The chain uses TRBV19 and TRBJ1-5; D is possibly TRBD1 (6 bases). V lost 7 bases, J lost 4 bases, and 14 bases lay in between. The length of the CDR3 is 14 residues. Germline V lookup: CDR1 LNHDA, CDR2 SQIVND (reference sequence). CDR3 nucleotides: TGTGCCAGTAACCTCCCCCAGGGGAATCAGCCCCAGCATTTT. Amino acid sequence: CASNLPQGNQPQHF.

The table lists this clone with a count of one. The chain couples TRBV5-6 to TRBJ1-6, with D tentatively TRBD1 (5 bases). CDR1 SGHDT and CDR2 YYEEEE come from the germline V gene. V lost 0 bases and J 6 bases, leaving 10 bases between the germline ends. The CDR3 covers 15 residues. The CDR3 region has the DNA TGTGCCAGCAGCTTGGAGGACACCTTTAATTCACCCCTCCACTTT. This encodes CASSLEDTFNSPLHF.

The J gene is TRBJ1-6, the V gene TRBV6-5, with D possibly matching TRBD1 (6 bases). Germline V lookup: CDR1 MNHEY, CDR2 SVGAGI. The ends were cut back, 2 bases at V and 9 bases at J, with 14 bases in the middle. The CDR3 runs to 15 residues. The CDR3 nucleotides are TGTGCCAGCAGTTACAGACAGGCCGGGGGTTCACCCCTCCACTTT. Its protein product is CASSYRQAGGSPLHF.

The chain links TRBV14 to TRBJ2-5, with 9 bases fitting TRBD1. This CDR3 spans 14 amino acids. Germline V gives CDR1 SGHDN, CDR2 FVKESK. V lost 5 bases and J lost 4; bases outside the gene matches: 5. The CDR3 here is CASSTHRGLETQYF. CDR3 sequence (DNA): TGTGCCAGCAGCACCCACAGGGGGCTAGAGACCCAGTACTTC.

J is TRBJ1-2 and V is TRBV30; 12 bases fit TRBD1. Germline CDR1 is GTSNPN and CDR2 is SVGIG (reference sequence). The CDR3 spans 17 residues. Losses at the gene ends were 3 bases for V and 7 bases for J; bases not matched to a gene: 15. The CDR3 coding sequence is TGTGCCTGGAGCGGAGCCCCTCCGGGACAGGGGGCGGGTGGCTACACCTTC. It encodes CAWSGAPPGQGAGGYTF.

For the CDR3, the DNA is TGTGCCAGCAGCGTAGATCTGGAGACGTTCACCGGGGAGCTGTTTTTT. This sequence encodes CASSVDLETFTGELFF. The J gene is TRBJ2-2, the V gene TRBV9; D is unresolved. Germline V gene sequence: CDR1 SGDLS, CDR2 YYNGEE. Trimming cost V 0 bases and J 4 bases, with 13 bases left between them. This CDR3 is 16 amino acids long.

The genes are TRBV5-6 and TRBJ2-1, with 10 bases matching TRBD1. Germline V CDR1 and CDR2: SGHDT, YYEEEE. Trimming took 4 bases from V and 10 from J; bases not matched to a gene: 11. The CDR3 is made up of 15 amino acids. DNA of the CDR3: TGTGCCAGCAGCCCGGGACAGGGGAGCCTCGGCGAGCAGTTCTTC. Amino acid sequence: CASSPGQGSLGEQFF.

The chain uses TRBV5-1 and TRBJ1-4; D gene unclear. Trimming cost V 0 bases and J 4 bases, with 10 bases left between them. The CDR3 is made up of 15 amino acids. From germline, CDR1 is SGHRS and CDR2 YFSETQ. The CDR3 spells CASSLDGDNNEKLFF. CDR3 DNA: TGCGCCAGCAGCTTGGACGGGGATAATAATGAAAAACTGTTTTTT.

The chain couples TRBV7-2 to TRBJ1-2; TRBD1 matches at 7 bases. The CDR3 has 15 residues. The V gene's germline CDR1 is SGHTA and CDR2 FQGNSA. Trimming took 5 bases from V and 0 from J; bases not matched to a gene: 6. The chain's CDR3 is CASSAQGEANYGYTF. CDR3 in DNA: TGTGCCAGCAGCGCCCAGGGGGAGGCTAACTATGGCTACACCTTC. The full variable domain, with the rest looked up from reference TRBV7-2 and TRBJ1-2, is GAGVSQSPSNKVTEKGKDVELRCDPISGHTALYWYRQSLGQGLEFLIYFQGNSAPDKSGLPSDRFSAERTGGSVSTLTIQRTQQEDSAVYLCASSAQGEANYGYTFGSGTRLTVV.

The chain links TRBV19 to TRBJ2-5; TRBD2 matches 11 bases. Germline V gives CDR1 LNHDA, CDR2 SQIVND (reference sequence). The CDR3 runs 15 residues. The V and J ends lost 7 bases and 4 bases, in that order; junction bases with no gene match: 8. This CDR3 reads CASKDSGGAGETQYF. DNA of the CDR3: TGTGCCAGTAAGGATAGCGGGGGGGCCGGAGAGACCCAGTACTTC.

The CDR3, as DNA: TGCGCCAGCAGTGAGTTGTCGCCAGGGGCAAATCAGCCCCAGCATTTT. It yields the protein CASSELSPGANQPQHF. This chain connects TRBV10-2 to TRBJ1-5, with D possibly being TRBD1 (6 bases). V was trimmed by 1 base and J by 4 bases, leaving 14 bases between them. This CDR3 is 16 amino acids long. Germline V CDR1 and CDR2: WSHSY, SAAADI.

The CDR3 DNA is TGTGCCAGCTCACCGCAGGCGAGCTCTGGAAACACCATATATTTT. It encodes CASSPQASSGNTIYF. The genes are TRBV18 and TRBJ1-3; D remains unclear. V dropped 3 bases and J dropped 0 bases, with 9 bases sitting between them. Germline V gives CDR1 KGHSH, CDR2 LQKENI. The CDR3 loop spans 15 amino acids.

This clone is a singleton in its sample. The rearrangement links TRBV3-1 (or the pseudogene TRBV3-2) to TRBJ2-1; no definite D call. The germline V gene has CDR1 LGHDT and CDR2 YNNKEL (reference sequence). The CDR3 consists of 13 residues. Trimming stripped 5 bases from V and 7 bases from J, with 12 bases between. The CDR3 bases are TGTGCCAGCAGCTCCTCAACCGGGAATGAGCAGTTCTTC. Amino acids: CASSSSTGNEQFF.

V usage is TRBV7-9 and J usage is TRBJ1-2; perhaps TRBD1 as D (5 bases). With 6 bases removed from V and 4 bases from J, the gap between germline ends came to 12 bases. The CDR3 runs to 13 residues. Germline V gene data show CDR1 as SEHNR and CDR2 as FQNEAQ (reference sequence). DNA of the CDR3: TGTGCCAGCAGACCCAGGGAGGGCTATGGCTACACCTTC. Its translation: CASRPREGYGYTF.

The rearrangement uses TRBV28 and TRBJ2-4, with D perhaps given as TRBD1 or TRBD2 (6 bases each). This CDR3 spans 14 amino acids. The V gene lost 3 bases and the J gene lost 13 bases, with 19 bases spanning the gap. The germline V gene encodes CDR1 MDHEN and CDR2 SYDVKM. CDR3 region: CASSLVRGAASQYF. The DNA for the CDR3 is TGTGCCAGCAGTTTGGTTAGGGGGGCTGCCTCCCAGTACTTC.